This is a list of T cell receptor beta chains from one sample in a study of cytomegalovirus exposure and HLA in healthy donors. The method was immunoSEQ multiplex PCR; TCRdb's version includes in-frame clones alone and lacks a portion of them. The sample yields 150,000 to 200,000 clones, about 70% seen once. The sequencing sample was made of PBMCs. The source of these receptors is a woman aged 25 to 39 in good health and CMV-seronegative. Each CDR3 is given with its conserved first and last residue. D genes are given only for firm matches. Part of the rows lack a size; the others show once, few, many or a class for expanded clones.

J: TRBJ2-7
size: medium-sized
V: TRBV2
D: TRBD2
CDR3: CASASQGLAGSYEQYF
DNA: TGTGCCAGCGCAAGCCAAGGACTAGCGGGTTCCTACGAGCAGTACTTC

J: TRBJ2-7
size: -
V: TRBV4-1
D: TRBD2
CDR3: CASSQGPTSGNPYYEQYF
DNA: TGCGCCAGCAGCCAAGGTCCGACTAGCGGGAACCCATACTACGAGCAGTACTTC

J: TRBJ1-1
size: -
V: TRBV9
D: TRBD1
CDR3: CASSFGQGDAEAFF
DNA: TGTGCCAGCAGCTTCGGACAGGGGGACGCTGAAGCTTTCTTT

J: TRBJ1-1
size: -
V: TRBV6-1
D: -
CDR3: CASSPLMAEAFF
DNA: TGTGCCAGCTCACCACTTATGGCTGAAGCTTTCTTT

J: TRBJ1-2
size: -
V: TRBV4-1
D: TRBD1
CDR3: CASSPRTGGGHYGYTF
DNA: TGCGCCAGCAGCCCGAGGACAGGGGGCGGACACTATGGCTACACCTTC

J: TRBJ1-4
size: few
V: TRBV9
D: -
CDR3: CASSPSWGVNEKLFF
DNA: TGTGCCAGCAGCCCATCGTGGGGGGTAAATGAAAAACTGTTTTTT

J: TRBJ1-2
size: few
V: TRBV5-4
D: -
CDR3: CASSFNGGENYGYTF
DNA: TGTGCCAGCAGTTTCAACGGGGGAGAAAACTATGGCTACACCTTC

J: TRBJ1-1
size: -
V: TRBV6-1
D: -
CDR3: CASSEPKRRAFF
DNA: TGTGCCAGCAGTGAGCCCAAAAGGCGGGCTTTCTTT

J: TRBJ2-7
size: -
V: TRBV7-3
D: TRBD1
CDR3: CASSLGQGSSYEQYF
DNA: TGTGCCAGCAGCTTAGGACAGGGAAGCTCCTACGAGCAGTACTTC

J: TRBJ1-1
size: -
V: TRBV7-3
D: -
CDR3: CASSLGAMNTEAFF
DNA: TGTGCCAGCAGCTTGGGGGCTATGAACACTGAAGCTTTCTTT

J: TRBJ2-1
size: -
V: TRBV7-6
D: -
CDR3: CASSLPTEYNEQFF
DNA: TGTGCCAGCAGCTTACCAACGGAGTACAATGAGCAGTTCTTC

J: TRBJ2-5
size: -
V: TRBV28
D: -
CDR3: CASSQLRLGTETQYF
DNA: TGTGCCAGCAGTCAACTTAGGCTGGGCACGGAGACCCAGTACTTC

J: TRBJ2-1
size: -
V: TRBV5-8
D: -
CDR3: CASSVARTYNEQFF
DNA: TGTGCCAGCAGCGTAGCGCGTACCTACAATGAGCAGTTCTTC

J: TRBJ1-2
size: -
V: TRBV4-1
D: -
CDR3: CAINTGGNGYTF
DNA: TGCGCCATCAACACGGGGGGGAATGGCTACACCTTC

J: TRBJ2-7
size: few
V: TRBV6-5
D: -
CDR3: CASSPVGGEQYF
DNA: TGTGCCAGCAGTCCCGTAGGAGGCGAGCAGTACTTC

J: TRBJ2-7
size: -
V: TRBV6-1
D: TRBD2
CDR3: CASRSSGGFYEQYF
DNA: TGTGCCAGCAGGTCTAGCGGGGGGTTCTACGAGCAGTACTTC

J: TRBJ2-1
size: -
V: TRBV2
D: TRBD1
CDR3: CASPLTGGNEQFF
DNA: TGTGCCAGCCCGTTAACAGGGGGCAATGAGCAGTTCTTC

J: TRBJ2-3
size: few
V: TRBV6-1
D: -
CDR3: CASRDSLTDTQYF
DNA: TGTGCCAGCAGGGACAGCCTCACAGATACGCAGTATTTT

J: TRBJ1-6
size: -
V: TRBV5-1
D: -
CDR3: CASSFGAGNNSPLHF
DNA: TGCGCCAGCAGCTTTGGGGCAGGGAATAATTCACCCCTCCACTTT

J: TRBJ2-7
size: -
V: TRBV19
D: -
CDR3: CASSIVYMRGYEQYF
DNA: TGTGCCAGTAGTATAGTATATATGCGGGGATACGAGCAGTACTTC

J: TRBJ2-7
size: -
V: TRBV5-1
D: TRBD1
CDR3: CASSLRTGPGEQYF
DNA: TGCGCCAGCAGCTTGCGGACAGGGCCGGGGGAGCAGTACTTC

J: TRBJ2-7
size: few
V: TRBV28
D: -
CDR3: CASSIPGLTYEQYF
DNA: TGTGCCAGCAGTATACCCGGACTAACCTACGAGCAGTACTTC

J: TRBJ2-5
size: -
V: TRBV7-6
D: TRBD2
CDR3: CASSLRQLKLAETQYF
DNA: TGTGCCAGCAGCCTAAGACAGCTGAAACTAGCGGAGACCCAGTACTTC

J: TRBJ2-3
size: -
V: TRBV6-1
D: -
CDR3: CASRDSGQNWHTQYF
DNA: TGTGCCAGCAGGGACTCGGGACAAAACTGGCATACGCAGTATTTT

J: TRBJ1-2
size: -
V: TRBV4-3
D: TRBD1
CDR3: CASSLRTGTGYGYTF
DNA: TGCGCCAGCAGCTTACGGACAGGGACGGGCTATGGCTACACCTTC

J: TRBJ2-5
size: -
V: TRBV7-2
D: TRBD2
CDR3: CASSLSTSGRETQYF
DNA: TGTGCCAGCAGCTTAAGTACTAGCGGGAGAGAGACCCAGTACTTC

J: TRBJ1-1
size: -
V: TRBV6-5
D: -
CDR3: CASSYGGGGTEAFF
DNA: TGTGCCAGCAGTTACGGGGGAGGGGGTACTGAAGCTTTCTTT

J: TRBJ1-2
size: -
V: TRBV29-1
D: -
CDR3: CSVGQRPYGYTF
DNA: TGCAGCGTAGGACAGCGCCCCTATGGCTACACCTTC

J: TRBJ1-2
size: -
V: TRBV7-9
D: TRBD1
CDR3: CASSLTTGGYYGYTF
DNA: TGTGCCAGCAGCTTGACGACAGGGGGCTACTATGGCTACACCTTC

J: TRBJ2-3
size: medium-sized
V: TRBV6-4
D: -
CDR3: CASSDAPGKGDTQYF
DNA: TGTGCCAGCAGTGACGCGCCAGGGAAAGGGGATACGCAGTATTTT

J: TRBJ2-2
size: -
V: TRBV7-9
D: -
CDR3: CASSLWGEVNTGELFF
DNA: TGTGCCAGCAGCTTATGGGGCGAGGTGAACACCGGGGAGCTGTTTTTT

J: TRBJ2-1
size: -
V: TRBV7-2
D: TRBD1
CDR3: CASSSGTGNRNEQFF
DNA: TGTGCCAGCAGCTCCGGGACAGGGAACAGGAATGAGCAGTTCTTC

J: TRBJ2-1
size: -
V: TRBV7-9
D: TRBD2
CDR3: CSSSPSGSSGIGHEQFF
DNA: TGTTCCAGCAGCCCGAGCGGGTCTAGCGGGATCGGACATGAGCAGTTCTTC